The rows below give T cell receptor beta chains drawn from one sample of a study of blood T cell repertoires in COVID-19. Libraries were prepared by immunoSEQ multiplex PCR; TCRdb keeps only in-frame clonotypes and omits some of them. The sample carries approximately 96,000 clones, over 70% recorded once. Sequences were obtained from peripheral blood. Source of these receptors: a woman of 80 years or more with acute or convalescent COVID-19. Each CDR3 is given with its conserved first and last residue. The order of the fields is CDR3 length, J gene, D gene, clone size, V gene, CDR3 DNA, CDR3 protein. D genes are given only for firm matches. The listing skips clone size in some rows; elsewhere it reads once, few, many or a size class.

len: 15
j_gene: TRBJ1-1
d_gene: NA
abundance: NA
v_gene: TRBV27
CDR3nt: TGTGCCAGCAGTACCGGGACGGGGGGGAACACTGAAGCTTTCTTT
CDR3aa: CASSTGTGGNTEAFF

len: 15
j_gene: TRBJ1-3
d_gene: NA
abundance: NA
v_gene: TRBV28
CDR3nt: TGTGCCAGCAGTCTCCGGGGGGGGCTAGGAAACACCATATATTTT
CDR3aa: CASSLRGGLGNTIYF

len: 17
j_gene: TRBJ2-1
d_gene: TRBD1
abundance: NA
v_gene: TRBV28
CDR3nt: TGTGCCAGCAGTTTGCCTATCCCGGGACAGGGTGGGAATGAGCAGTTCTTC
CDR3aa: CASSLPIPGQGGNEQFF

len: 15
j_gene: TRBJ2-3
d_gene: TRBD1
abundance: NA
v_gene: TRBV5-4
CDR3nt: TGTGCCAGCAGCTTGCAGGACAGGGTGGCAGATACGCAGTATTTT
CDR3aa: CASSLQDRVADTQYF

len: 16
j_gene: TRBJ1-4
d_gene: TRBD1
abundance: many
v_gene: TRBV7-2
CDR3nt: TGTGCCAGCAGCGAACAGGGGGGACAGGGGAGCGAAAAACTGTTTTTT
CDR3aa: CASSEQGGQGSEKLFF

len: 15
j_gene: TRBJ1-3
d_gene: NA
abundance: NA
v_gene: TRBV21-1
CDR3nt: TGTGCCAGCAGCAAAAGAGGACAGTCTGGAAACACCATATATTTT
CDR3aa: CASSKRGQSGNTIYF

len: 11
j_gene: TRBJ1-2
d_gene: NA
abundance: NA
v_gene: TRBV12-3/TRBV12-4
CDR3nt: TGTGCCAGCGGAGCGGGATATGGCTACACCTTC
CDR3aa: CASGAGYGYTF

len: 15
j_gene: TRBJ1-6
d_gene: TRBD1
abundance: NA
v_gene: TRBV7-2
CDR3nt: TGTGCCAGCAGCTCAAGGGACAGCTATAATTCACCCCTCCACTTT
CDR3aa: CASSSRDSYNSPLHF

len: 13
j_gene: TRBJ1-1
d_gene: TRBD1
abundance: few
v_gene: TRBV29-1
CDR3nt: TGCAGCGTTGAACAAACAGGGGCGACTGAAGCTTTCTTT
CDR3aa: CSVEQTGATEAFF

len: 15
j_gene: TRBJ1-6
d_gene: NA
abundance: NA
v_gene: TRBV6-6
CDR3nt: TGTGCCAGCAGTTATCAGGGGTATGATATTTCACCCCTCCACTTT
CDR3aa: CASSYQGYDISPLHF

len: 14
j_gene: TRBJ2-3
d_gene: TRBD2
abundance: NA
v_gene: TRBV19
CDR3nt: TGTGCCTCAGGCGGGGGGGCTAGCACAGATACGCAGTATTTT
CDR3aa: CASGGGASTDTQYF

len: 16
j_gene: TRBJ1-2
d_gene: NA
abundance: NA
v_gene: TRBV28
CDR3nt: TGTGCCAGCAGTTCCGTCCGGGGGGAGGGTCCGAGGGGCTACACCTTC
CDR3aa: CASSSVRGEGPRGYTF

len: 14
j_gene: TRBJ1-5
d_gene: TRBD1
abundance: NA
v_gene: TRBV10-3
CDR3nt: TGTGCCATCAAAGGACAGGGGTACAATCAGCCCCAGCATTTT
CDR3aa: CAIKGQGYNQPQHF

len: 13
j_gene: TRBJ2-3
d_gene: NA
abundance: NA
v_gene: TRBV29-1
CDR3nt: TGCAGCGTTGATCCGACTAGCACAGATACGCAGTATTTT
CDR3aa: CSVDPTSTDTQYF

len: 13
j_gene: TRBJ1-2
d_gene: TRBD1
abundance: once
v_gene: TRBV5-6
CDR3nt: TGTGCCAGCAGCAGTAGACAGGGGGATGGCTACACCTTC
CDR3aa: CASSSRQGDGYTF